A selection of T cell receptor beta chains follows, all from one sample in a study of blood T cell repertoires in COVID-19. Method: immunoSEQ multiplex PCR; TCRdb's copy keeps in-frame clones and lacks some. The table records 55,000 to 75,000 clones, around 79% of them present only once. Sequenced material: peripheral blood. Receptors originate from a woman between 65 and 79 years old with acute or convalescent COVID-19. Both conserved end residues are part of each CDR3. Fields, in order: clone size, V gene, CDR3 length, D gene, J gene, CDR3 DNA, CDR3 protein. A D gene is named only where the DNA matches it firmly. Some rows have no size entry. The others give once, few or many, or a class for an expanded clone.

.	TRBV18	16	TRBD1	TRBJ2-1	TGTGCCAGCTCAGCGGGACAGGGGTACGGCGGCAATGAGCAGTTCTTC	CASSAGQGYGGNEQFF
.	TRBV28	16	.	TRBJ1-4	TGTGCCAGCAAGGCAGCGGGACCCGCAACTAATGAAAAACTGTTTTTT	CASKAAGPATNEKLFF
.	TRBV5-1	15	.	TRBJ1-2	TGCGCCAGCAGCCCAGTCAGCCACAGTTCCTATGGCTACACCTTC	CASSPVSHSSYGYTF
.	TRBV7-2	15	.	TRBJ1-4	TGTGCCAGCAGCCCCACCGGGGGGTTTAGTGAAAAACTGTTTTTT	CASSPTGGFSEKLFF
.	TRBV6-1	14	TRBD1	TRBJ1-2	TGTGCCAGCAGTGATCAGGGGGCGGGCTATGGCTACACCTTC	CASSDQGAGYGYTF
.	TRBV5-1	13	.	TRBJ1-5	TGCGCCAGCAGCTTGGCGGGGGACCAGCCCCAGCATTTT	CASSLAGDQPQHF
.	TRBV27	15	.	TRBJ2-1	TGTGCCAGCAGTTTATCAGGGCCCAGGGCTCAGGGTATCCTCTTC	CASSLSGPRAQGILF
few	TRBV28	14	.	TRBJ1-2	TGTGCCAGCATTGGTAGCTTGGCTAACTATGGCTACACCTTC	CASIGSLANYGYTF
once	TRBV2	14	.	TRBJ1-2	TGTGCCAGCAGATTGATGGGGGCAGACTATGGCTACACCTTC	CASRLMGADYGYTF
.	TRBV10-2	13	.	TRBJ1-5	TGCGCCAGCGATTCAGGGATAAATCAGCCCCAGCATTTT	CASDSGINQPQHF
.	TRBV7-2	14	.	TRBJ2-2	TGTGCCAGCAGCCCCATCGGGGTCACCGGGGAGCTGTTTTTT	CASSPIGVTGELFF
.	TRBV7-2	19	TRBD1	TRBJ1-1	TGTGCCAGCAGCTTAGGGGTTTTGGGCAGGGGGCCGATGGGGACTGAAGCTTTCTTT	CASSLGVLGRGPMGTEAFF
.	TRBV5-1	15	TRBD1	TRBJ2-7	TGCGCCAGCAGCTTCCGGACAGGGAAAAATGTCGAGCAGTACTTC	CASSFRTGKNVEQYF
.	TRBV5-5	15	.	TRBJ2-1	TGTGCCAGCAGCTTGGACAGGTCCTCCTACAATGAGCAGTTCTTC	CASSLDRSSYNEQFF
.	TRBV19	13	.	TRBJ2-7	TGTGCCAGTAGTGAGCGGAGCTCCTACGAGCAGTACTTC	CASSERSSYEQYF
.	TRBV9	15	TRBD2	TRBJ2-5	TGTGCCAGCAGCGCGACTAGCGGTACACTGGAGACCCAGTACTTC	CASSATSGTLETQYF
.	TRBV3-1/TRBV3-2	14	.	TRBJ2-1	TGTGCCAGCAGCCAAGATCTGGCTTCCAATGAGCAGTTCTTC	CASSQDLASNEQFF
.	TRBV11-2	15	TRBD1	TRBJ1-1	TGTGCCAGCAGCTTAGGGCGACAGGGGAGCACTGAAGCTTTCTTT	CASSLGRQGSTEAFF
many	TRBV7-9	17	TRBD1	TRBJ1-4	TGTGCCAGCAGCCCCGGGACAGGGGGCTCGTCTAATGAAAAACTGTTTTTT	CASSPGTGGSSNEKLFF
.	TRBV2	13	TRBD2	TRBJ2-5	TGTGCCAGCAAAAGGACTAGCGAAGAGACCCAGTACTTC	CASKRTSEETQYF
.	TRBV28	16	.	TRBJ1-2	TGTGCCAGCAGTGACGGGGGGGCCGGTGGGAACTATGGCTACACCTTC	CASSDGGAGGNYGYTF